This T cell receptor (beta chain) was identified during a study of blood T cells in healthy people across ages (dated by TCRdb to the mid-2010s). Study-level background: In model experiments, roughly one uniquely barcoded TCR beta cDNA molecule per two T cells was captured by template switching. Age-related changes in TCR beta repertoire diversity were measured in the study by deep sequencing normalized with unique cDNA molecular identifiers. The donors were divided into four age groups: young (average around 15 years), middle-aged (about 40), aged (around 59) and long-lived (about 84). To avoid experimental bias, donors of different ages were distributed randomly across sequencing lanes. Using the same blood draw, the study looked at two additional independent replicas of 1 million unique cDNA reads for two donors, one aged 18 to 30 and the other aged 80 or older.

Results and caveats for the whole study, not just this receptor: Estimates of total diversity from one million sequenced T cells were regarded as lower bounds and underestimates. Compared with the aged group, the long-lived group had more naive CD4+ T cells, fewer expanded clones and increased TCR diversity, a pattern suggesting age selection. Bulk unsorted PBMC profiling prevented conclusive comparison of naive and antigen-experienced compartments. Observed TCR beta diversity correlated strongly with the percentage of naive T cells measured by flow cytometry. Donor CMV infection status was unknown, potentially confounding age-related changes in expanded clonotypes. Observed TCR beta diversity per million T cells fell roughly linearly with age, and a significant reduction was already apparent by age around 39.

The donors were 40 or so Caucasian individuals from Russia, aged roughly 6 to 90 years, who were systemically healthy. Around 10 milliliters of peripheral blood were drawn from each donor into EDTA-treated Vacutainer tubes. Ficoll-Paque density-gradient centrifugation was used to isolate PBMCs, with at least 6 million per sample. Trizol reagent was used to extract total RNA from the PBMCs, yielding at least 5 micrograms per sample. Naive CD45RAhigh/CD27high T cell percentages were measured by flow cytometry on a PBMC aliquot from every donor. Library preparation used 5' RACE. Sequencing was performed on an Illumina HiSeq 2500. A second about 7 to 11 cycle PCR used a sample-barcoded 5' primer and a J-beta primer mix. A unique molecular identifier was introduced onto each TCR beta cDNA molecule by a template-switch 5' adaptor carrying 12 random nucleotides. At least 2.5 million CDR3-containing paired-end reads were obtained from each sample. The Mint cDNA synthesis kit, primed by a TRBC-specific oligonucleotide, was used to synthesize first-strand cDNA from all RNA. All cDNA was treated with uracil-DNA glycosylase and then went through a first 18-cycle PCR with the universal primers M1SS and BC2_uni_R. As for the authors' bioinformatics: Each sample was normalized by randomly selecting 1 million high-quality reads, each carrying a distinct molecular identifier. Reads sharing molecular identifiers were discarded rather than binned into consensus sequences. MiTCR, run with a Q25 quality threshold and the strictest error-elimination algorithm, handled CDR3 identification, clonotype clustering and error correction. A nonparametric unseen species model with Euler transformation was used to estimate lower-bound total TCR beta diversity. TCRdb itself trimmed the public reads at Q25 with fastp, ran MiXCR and retained productive beta chains. Here each entry gathers all rows of one CDR3 protein and keeps the most common genes and DNA. What appears here as the V and J calls and clone size reflects TCRdb's work, not the paper's. The sample table records about 1.4 million distinct CDR3 sequences; approximately 59% of these occur just once. The ten most abundant clones make up 5% to 7% of the sample.

In its sample, this clonotype was seen a few times. Its cognate antigen has yet to be identified. One base away there is no much larger clone; base qualities are not given. Including the terminal cysteine and phenylalanine, the CDR3 comprises 16 residues. Only the CDR3 region is kept as DNA, spanning 48 bases read in frame from base 1. Looking up the germline V gene yields CDR1 SQVTM and CDR2 ANQGSEA. Clipping removes 6 bases from V and 2 bases from J, with 10 as the unmatched junction base count. The chain was built from TRBV29-1 and TRBJ2-7, with 13 middle bases fitting TRBD2. Sequencing used blood. The clonotype was recovered from a man aged 18 to 30 in good health. The CDR3 region: CSVGTSGTRIPYEQYF. The sequenced DNA: TGCAGCGTCGGGACTAGCGGGACTAGAATTCCCTACGAGCAGTACTTC.